Detailed here is one T cell receptor (beta chain). The source of the sample is a study of blood T cell repertoires in COVID-19. In the study's own analysis: Estimates of nucleated cell counts were drawn from the amplification of reference gene primers. Sequenced by immunoSEQ multiplex PCR; TCRdb stores in-frame clones only, minus some. V and J calls and clone size are given by that table; D and trimming were obtained from the DNA. Of about 250,000 clones listed, approximately 88% are singletons. The CDR3 consists of 15 residues. Each exposed participant met a COVID-19 case in the 2 weeks preceding study entry.

This clonotype was obtained from a woman between 40 and 55 years old who had been exposed to COVID-19. Sequencing was done on a sample of PBMCs or T cells enriched from blood (not recorded which). The chain recombines TRBV21-1 with TRBJ1-1; the table's TRBD1 call for D was not verified on the DNA. TRBV21-1 is classified as a pseudogene. In DNA, the CDR3 is TGTGCCAGCAGCAAGGAGGAGCAGGGGTTCACTGAAGCTTTCTTT. Translating it yields CASSKEEQGFTEAFF.